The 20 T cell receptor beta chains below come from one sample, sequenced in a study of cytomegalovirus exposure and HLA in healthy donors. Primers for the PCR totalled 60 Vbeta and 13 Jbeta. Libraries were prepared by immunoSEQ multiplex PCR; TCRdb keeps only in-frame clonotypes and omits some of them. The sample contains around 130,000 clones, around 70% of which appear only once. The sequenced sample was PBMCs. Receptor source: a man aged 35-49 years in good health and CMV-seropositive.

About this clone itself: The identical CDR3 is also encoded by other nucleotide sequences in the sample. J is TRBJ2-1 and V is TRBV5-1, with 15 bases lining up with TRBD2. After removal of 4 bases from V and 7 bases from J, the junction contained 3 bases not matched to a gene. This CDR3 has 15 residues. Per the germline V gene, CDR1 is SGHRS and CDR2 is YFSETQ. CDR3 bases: TGCGCCAGCAGCCCTGGACTAGCGGGAGGGAATGAGCAGTTCTTC. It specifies CASSPGLAGGNEQFF.

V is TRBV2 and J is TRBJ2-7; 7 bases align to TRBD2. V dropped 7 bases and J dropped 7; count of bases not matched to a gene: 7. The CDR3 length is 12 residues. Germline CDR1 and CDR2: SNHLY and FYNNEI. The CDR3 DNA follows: TGTGCCAGCACCTCGGGAGGTGGAGAGCAGTACTTC. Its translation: CASTSGGGEQYF.

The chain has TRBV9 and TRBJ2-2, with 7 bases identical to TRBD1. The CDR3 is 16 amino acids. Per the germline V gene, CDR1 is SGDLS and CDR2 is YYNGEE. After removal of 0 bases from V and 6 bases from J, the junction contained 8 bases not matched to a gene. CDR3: CASSVAITGDPGELFF. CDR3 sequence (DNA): TGTGCCAGCAGCGTAGCTATCACAGGGGATCCCGGGGAGCTGTTTTTT.

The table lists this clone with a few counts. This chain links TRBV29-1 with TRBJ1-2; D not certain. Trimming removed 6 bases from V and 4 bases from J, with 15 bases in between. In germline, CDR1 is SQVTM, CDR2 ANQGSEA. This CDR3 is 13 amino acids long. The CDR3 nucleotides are TGCAGCGTGGCATGGCAGTCTTCCTATGGCTACACCTTC. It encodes CSVAWQSSYGYTF.

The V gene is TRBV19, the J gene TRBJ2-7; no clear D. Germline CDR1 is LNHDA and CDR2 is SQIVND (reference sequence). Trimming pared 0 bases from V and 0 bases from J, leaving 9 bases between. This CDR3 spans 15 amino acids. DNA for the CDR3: TGTGCCAGTAGTATAGAAAGAGGAGTCTCCTACGAGCAGTACTTC. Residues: CASSIERGVSYEQYF.

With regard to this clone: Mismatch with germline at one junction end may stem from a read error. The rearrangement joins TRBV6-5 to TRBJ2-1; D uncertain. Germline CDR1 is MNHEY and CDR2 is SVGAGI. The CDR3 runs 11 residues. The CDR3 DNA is TGTGCCAGCAGCTCCCACAATGAGCAGTTCTTC. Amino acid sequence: CASSSHNEQFF.

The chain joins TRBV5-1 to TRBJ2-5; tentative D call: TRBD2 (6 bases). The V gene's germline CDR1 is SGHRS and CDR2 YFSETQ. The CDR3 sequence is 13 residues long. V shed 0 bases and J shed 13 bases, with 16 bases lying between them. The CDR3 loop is CASSLDLKAGLYF. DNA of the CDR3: TGCGCCAGCAGCTTGGACCTTAAGGCGGGATTGTACTTC.

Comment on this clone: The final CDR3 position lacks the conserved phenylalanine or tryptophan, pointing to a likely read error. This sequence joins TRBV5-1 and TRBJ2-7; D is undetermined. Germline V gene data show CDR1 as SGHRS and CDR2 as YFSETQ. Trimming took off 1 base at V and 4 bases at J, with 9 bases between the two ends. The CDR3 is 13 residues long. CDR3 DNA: TGCGCCAGCAGCTTGACGGAGAAATACGAGCAGTACTTA. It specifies CASSLTEKYEQYL.

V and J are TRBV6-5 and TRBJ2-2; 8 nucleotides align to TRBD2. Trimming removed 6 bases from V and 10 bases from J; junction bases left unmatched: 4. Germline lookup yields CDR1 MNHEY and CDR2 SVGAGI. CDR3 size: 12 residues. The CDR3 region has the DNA TGTGCCAGCAGGTTAGCGGGAACGGAGCTGTTTTTT. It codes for CASRLAGTELFF.

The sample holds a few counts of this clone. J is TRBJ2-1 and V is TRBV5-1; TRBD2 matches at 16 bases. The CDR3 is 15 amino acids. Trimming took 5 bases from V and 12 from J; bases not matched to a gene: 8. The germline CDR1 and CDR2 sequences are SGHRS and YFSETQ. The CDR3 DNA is TGCGCCAGCAGAACAGGGACTAGCGGGGGGGCGCGGCAGTTCTTC. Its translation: CASRTGTSGGARQFF.

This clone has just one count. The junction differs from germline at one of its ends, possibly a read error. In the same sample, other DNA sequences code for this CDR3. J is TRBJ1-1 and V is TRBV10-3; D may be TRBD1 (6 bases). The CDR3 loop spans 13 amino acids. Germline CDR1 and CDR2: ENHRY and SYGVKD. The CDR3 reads CAISRDTYSEAFF. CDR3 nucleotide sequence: TGTGCCATCAGCCGGGACACATACTCAGAAGCCTTCTTT.

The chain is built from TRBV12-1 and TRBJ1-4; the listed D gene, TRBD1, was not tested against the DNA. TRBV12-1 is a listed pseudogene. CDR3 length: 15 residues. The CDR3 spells CASSLVHRGREKLFF. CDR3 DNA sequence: TGTGCCAGCAGCTTAGTCCACAGGGGGCGCGAAAAACTGTTTTTT.

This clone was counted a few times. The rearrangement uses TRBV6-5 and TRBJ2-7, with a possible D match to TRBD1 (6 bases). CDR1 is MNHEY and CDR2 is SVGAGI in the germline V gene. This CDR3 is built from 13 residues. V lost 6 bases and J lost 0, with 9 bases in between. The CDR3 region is CASRDSSSYEQYF. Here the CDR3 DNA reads TGTGCCAGCAGGGACAGCAGCTCCTACGAGCAGTACTTC.

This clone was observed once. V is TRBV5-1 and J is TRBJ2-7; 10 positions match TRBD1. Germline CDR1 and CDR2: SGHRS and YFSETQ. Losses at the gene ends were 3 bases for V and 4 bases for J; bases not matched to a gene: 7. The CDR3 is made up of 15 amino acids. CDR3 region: CASSSGTGDGYEQYF. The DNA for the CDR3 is TGCGCCAGCAGCTCGGGGACAGGGGATGGTTACGAGCAGTACTTC. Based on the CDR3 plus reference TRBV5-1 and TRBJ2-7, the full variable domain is KAGVTQTPRYLIKTRGQQVTLSCSPISGHRSVSWYQQTPGQGLQFLFEYFSETQRNKGNFPGRFSGRQFSNSRSEMNVSTLELGDSALYLCASSSGTGDGYEQYFGPGTRLTVT.

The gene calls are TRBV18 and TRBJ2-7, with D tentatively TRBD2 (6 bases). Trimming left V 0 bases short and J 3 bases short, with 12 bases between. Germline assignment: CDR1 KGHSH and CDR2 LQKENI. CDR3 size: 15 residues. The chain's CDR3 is CASSPPEGLNYEQYF. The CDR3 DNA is TGTGCCAGCTCACCACCCGAGGGACTGAACTACGAGCAGTACTTC.

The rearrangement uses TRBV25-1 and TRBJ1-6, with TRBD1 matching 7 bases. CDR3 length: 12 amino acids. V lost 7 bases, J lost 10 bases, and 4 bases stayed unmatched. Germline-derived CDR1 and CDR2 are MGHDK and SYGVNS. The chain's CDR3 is CASTTGNSPLHF. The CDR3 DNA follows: TGTGCCAGCACGACAGGGAACTCACCCCTCCACTTT.

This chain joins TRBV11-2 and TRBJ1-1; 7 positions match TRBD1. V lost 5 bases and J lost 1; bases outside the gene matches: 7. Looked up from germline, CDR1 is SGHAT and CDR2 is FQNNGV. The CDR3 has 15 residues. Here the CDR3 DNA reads TGTGCCAGCAGCGGACGGGACAGCGGGAACACTGAAGCTTTCTTT. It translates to CASSGRDSGNTEAFF.

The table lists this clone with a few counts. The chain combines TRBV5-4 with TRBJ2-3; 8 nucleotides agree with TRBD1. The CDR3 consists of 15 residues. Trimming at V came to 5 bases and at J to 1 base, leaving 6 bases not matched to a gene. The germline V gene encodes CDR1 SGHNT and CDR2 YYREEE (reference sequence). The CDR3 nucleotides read TGTGCCAGCAGTGAGGACAGGGTTGGCACAGATACGCAGTATTTT. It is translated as CASSEDRVGTDTQYF.

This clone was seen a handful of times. Here the CDR3 reads CASSSSGARTDTQYF. As DNA, the CDR3 is TGTGCCAGCAGCTCCAGCGGGGCCCGCACAGATACGCAGTATTTT. The rearrangement links TRBV28 to TRBJ2-3; TRBD2 matches at 7 bases. The CDR3 extends over 15 amino acids. The V gene's germline CDR1 is MDHEN and CDR2 SYDVKM. The V gene end was trimmed by 6 bases and the J gene end by 1 base; junction bases not matched to a gene: 7.

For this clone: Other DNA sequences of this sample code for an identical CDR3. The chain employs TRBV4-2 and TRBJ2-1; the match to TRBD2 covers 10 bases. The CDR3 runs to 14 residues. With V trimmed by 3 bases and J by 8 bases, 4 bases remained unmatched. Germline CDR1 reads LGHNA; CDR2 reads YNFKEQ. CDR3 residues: CASSQSGGEDEQFF. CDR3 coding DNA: TGTGCCAGCAGCCAGAGCGGGGGGGAGGATGAGCAGTTCTTC.